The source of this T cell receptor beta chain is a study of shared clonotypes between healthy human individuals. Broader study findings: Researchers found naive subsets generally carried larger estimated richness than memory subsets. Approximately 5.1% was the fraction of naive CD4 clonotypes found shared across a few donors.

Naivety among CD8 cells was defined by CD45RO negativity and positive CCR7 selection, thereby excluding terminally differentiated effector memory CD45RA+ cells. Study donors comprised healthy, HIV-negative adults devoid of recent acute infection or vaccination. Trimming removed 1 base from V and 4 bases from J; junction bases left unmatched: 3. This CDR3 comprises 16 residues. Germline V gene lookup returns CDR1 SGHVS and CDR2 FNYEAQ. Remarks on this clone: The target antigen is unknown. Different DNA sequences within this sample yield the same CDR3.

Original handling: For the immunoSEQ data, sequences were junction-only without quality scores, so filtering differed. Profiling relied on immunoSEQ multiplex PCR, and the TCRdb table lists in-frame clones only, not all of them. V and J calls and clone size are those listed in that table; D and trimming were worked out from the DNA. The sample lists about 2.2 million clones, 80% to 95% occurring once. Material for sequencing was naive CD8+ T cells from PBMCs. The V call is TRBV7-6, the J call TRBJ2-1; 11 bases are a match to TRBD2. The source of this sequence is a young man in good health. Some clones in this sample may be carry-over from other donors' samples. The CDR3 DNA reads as TGTGCCAGCAGCTTAGGGGGACTAGCGGCGTACAATGAGCAGTTCTTC. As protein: CASSLGGLAAYNEQFF.